The 3 T cell receptor beta chains below come from one sample, sequenced in a study of post-analysis software for immune sequencing data. Whole-study results and caveats: The study found TRBV5-6, TRBV5-1 and TRBV20-1 among about 5 TRBV segments more frequent in patients than controls.

Their target antigens are unknown. Each TCR beta cDNA library carried unique molecular identifiers. TCRdb passed the PCR reads through MiXCR, listing each CDR3 protein once. The top ten clones hold roughly 4.4% of a sample with about 810,000 distinct CDR3 sequences, approximately 53% of them seen once. The sample taken for sequencing was blood. Every receptor here comes from a girl between 5 and 17 years old with multiple sclerosis.

The table lists this clonotype with a count of one. This chain joins TRBV27 and TRBJ2-1; 14 bases fit TRBD2. J gave up 10 bases and V 2 bases, and 7 bases lay outside the gene matches. Germline V gene data show CDR1 as MNHEY and CDR2 as SMNVEV (reference sequence). There are 16 residues in the CDR3. CDR3 loop: CASSLKTSGRAQEQFF. The DNA for the CDR3 is TGTGCCAGCAGTTTAAAGACTAGCGGGAGGGCCCAGGAGCAGTTCTTC.

This chain joins TRBV25-1 and TRBJ1-2, with TRBD1 as a possible D gene (5 bases). V gave up 1 base and J gave up 2 bases, with 11 bases separating them. The CDR3 spans 15 residues. The germline CDR1 and CDR2 sequences are MGHDK and SYGVNS. DNA for the CDR3: TGTGCCAGCAGTGAATGGGAGGGGTTGAACTATGGCTACACCTTC. Translating it yields CASSEWEGLNYGYTF.

J is TRBJ2-1 and V is TRBV6-5, with D possibly being TRBD1 (5 bases). Between the trimmed V and J ends, which lost 7 bases and 5 bases, there was a span of 12 bases. The CDR3 has 13 amino acids. CDR1 is MNHEY and CDR2 is SVGAGI in the germline V gene. The CDR3 here is CASNGRQNNEQFF. The CDR3 DNA reads as TGTGCCAGCAACGGACGACAGAACAATGAGCAGTTCTTC.